Below, one T cell receptor (beta chain) is given with its context. Its antigen remains unidentified. With the read ending 3 residues before the CDR3 end, the germline J gene is used to fill in that end. CDR1 and CDR2 (germline): MDHEN, SYDVKM. The length of the CDR3 is 15 residues. The V gene lost 3 bases and the J gene lost 3 bases, with 12 bases spanning the gap. These data are taken from a study of T cells in women clearing cervical HPV infection. Study summary: Controls' single incident HPV16 infection cleared within 12 months without precancer. Study-wide results and caveats: Effector/memory and HPV-specific T cells were not isolated, and association timing is unknown.

Libraries were prepared by immunoSEQ multiplex PCR; TCRdb keeps only in-frame clonotypes and omits some of them. This sample contains 20,000 to 25,000 clones. V is TRBV28 and J is TRBJ1-5; TRBD1 is a possible D gene (5 bases). Sequencing was performed on blood buffy coat. This receptor was identified in a woman aged 18-70 years with a cervical HPV16 infection that either progressed to CIN3+ or cleared (not recorded which). The CDR3 reads CASSFPGQLNQPQHF. The sequenced part of the CDR3 DNA is TGTGCCAGCAGTTTCCCCGGACAACTCAATCAGCCC.